The 25 T cell receptor beta chains below come from one sample, sequenced in a study of graft-versus-host responses after intestinal transplantation (dated by TCRdb to 2020 to 2022). These receptors lack a known antigen. The time point label for this specimen denotes: cells obtained before transplantation from donor or recipient. Library preparation was by the immunoSEQ multiplex PCR assay. What TCRdb holds here is the immuneACCESS table cut down to in-frame rearrangements. Part of the clones is not present; checked against another copy, under half of the missing clones reflect an unresolved V gene, and the others are unexplained. This sample lists tens of thousands of clones; roughly nine tenths were detected once. Around 0.1% of the sample belongs to the ten largest clones. The sample in question was unstimulated CD4+ T cells sorted from spleen or lymph node cells, obtained before intestinal transplant. These receptors all stem from a human donor who received an intestinal transplant.

CDR3 in DNA: TGTGCCAGCAGCTCCGGGACAGGCGCCTACGAGCAGTACTTC. Residues: CASSSGTGAYEQYF. V usage is TRBV5-4 and J usage is TRBJ2-7; 8 bases line up with TRBD1. The CDR3 consists of 14 residues. Per the germline V gene, CDR1 is SGHNT and CDR2 is YYREEE (reference sequence). V gave up 3 bases and J gave up 2 bases; unmatched junction bases: 4.

The rearrangement links TRBV2 to TRBJ2-3; 9 nucleotides align to TRBD2. The CDR3 is 14 residues long. Germline assignment: CDR1 SNHLY and CDR2 FYNNEI. V lost 7 bases and J lost 2; bases outside the gene matches: 4. The CDR3 bases are TGTGCCAGCATTGCGGGGGGGTTCACAGATACGCAGTATTTT. Its protein product is CASIAGGFTDTQYF.

The chain is built from TRBV6-6 and TRBJ1-1; no firm D call. CDR1 MNHNY and CDR2 SVGAGI come from the germline V gene (reference sequence). The CDR3 totals 13 residues. V lost 0 bases to trimming and J lost 1 base, with 3 bases between them. Here the CDR3 DNA reads TGTGCCAGCAGTTACTCCAAGAACACTGAAGCTTTCTTT. Protein product: CASSYSKNTEAFF.

V usage is TRBV5-1 and J usage is TRBJ2-2; tentatively, D is TRBD1 (6 bases). Looked up from germline, CDR1 is SGHRS and CDR2 is YFSETQ. The CDR3 runs 14 residues. V was clipped by 2 bases and J by 7 bases, with 12 bases between them. CDR3 DNA: TGCGCCAGCAGCTTCAACAGGGTGGACGGGGAGCTGTTTTTT. Its protein product is CASSFNRVDGELFF.

The genes are TRBV18 and TRBJ1-2; D may be TRBD1 (5 bases). Germline assignment: CDR1 KGHSH and CDR2 LQKENI. The CDR3 is made up of 16 amino acids. Trimming shortened V by 5 bases and J by 0 bases, and 16 bases separated the two germline ends. CDR3 DNA: TGTGCCAGCTCAAGTGGGGCGGAGGGGACTAACTATGGCTACACCTTC. This encodes CASSSGAEGTNYGYTF.

This sequence joins TRBV10-2 and TRBJ1-1; 10 bases fit TRBD1. Germline trimming cut 8 bases from V and 11 bases from J; bases unmatched to any gene: 2. CDR1 is WSHSY and CDR2 is SAAADI in the germline V gene. The CDR3 is 10 residues long. CDR3 coding DNA: TGCGCCAGCGGACAGGGGGTGGCTTTCTTT. This translates into CASGQGVAFF.

The rearrangement links TRBV7-9 to TRBJ1-5; tentative D call: TRBD1 (5 bases). CDR1 is SEHNR, CDR2 FQNEAQ, per germline (reference sequence). The CDR3 totals 15 residues. The germline V and J ends were trimmed by 1 base and 1 base, with 8 bases remaining between them. CDR3 in amino acids: CASSLVGGSNQPQHF. The CDR3 DNA is TGTGCCAGCAGCTTAGTGGGGGGAAGCAATCAGCCCCAGCATTTT.

The chain employs TRBV4-2 and TRBJ1-5; TRBD1 matches 8 bases. The trim removed 2 bases at V and 3 bases at J, leaving 6 bases unmatched. CDR1 is LGHNA and CDR2 is YNFKEQ in the germline V gene. CDR3 length: 16 amino acids. CDR3 DNA sequence: TGTGCCAGCAGCCAAAGACAGGGGAGCGACAATCAGCCCCAGCATTTT. It translates to CASSQRQGSDNQPQHF.

The chain links TRBV19 to TRBJ1-1; no clear D gene. The CDR3 runs to 16 residues. Trimming shortened V by 5 bases and J by 1 base, and 17 bases separated the two germline ends. Germline CDR1 and CDR2: LNHDA and SQIVND (reference sequence). The CDR3 protein is CASSPRGGYSNTEAFF. CDR3 nucleotide sequence: TGTGCCAGTAGTCCCCGGGGTGGTTATTCGAACACTGAAGCTTTCTTT.

This chain uses TRBV7-9 with TRBJ2-1; D remains ambiguous. This CDR3 spans 10 amino acids. In germline, CDR1 is SEHNR, CDR2 FQNEAQ (reference sequence). Trimming removed 5 bases from V and 9 bases from J, with 5 bases in between. CDR3 DNA sequence: TGTGCCAGCAGCGGGCGTGAGCAGTTCTTC. Amino acids: CASSGREQFF.

The CDR3 sequence: CASGVAAYGYTF. The CDR3, as DNA: TGTGCCAGCGGCGTGGCGGCCTATGGCTACACCTTC. The chain links TRBV6-5 to TRBJ1-2; D call uncertain. The ends were cut back, 8 bases at V and 4 bases at J, with 11 bases in the middle. This CDR3 is built from 12 residues. Germline loops: CDR1 MNHEY, CDR2 SVGAGI.

The rearrangement joins TRBV5-8 to TRBJ1-4; D gene unclear. Germline-derived CDR1 and CDR2 are SGHTS and YDEGEE. The V gene lost 2 bases and the J gene lost 1 base, with 12 bases spanning the gap. The length of the CDR3 is 16 residues. CDR3 sequence (DNA): TGTGCCAGCAGCTTCTCGGTAACCTTAACTAATGAAAAACTGTTTTTT. Amino acids: CASSFSVTLTNEKLFF.

This chain uses TRBV23-1 with TRBJ2-7; D possibly corresponds to TRBD1 (6 bases). TRBV23-1 is annotated as an ORF whose role is uncertain. This CDR3 contains 18 residues. With 4 bases removed from V and 3 bases from J, the gap between germline ends came to 25 bases. For the CDR3, the DNA is TGCGCCAGCAGTCCCCCTGGGGACACCATCAGGTGGGGCTACGAGCAGTACTTC. Translated: CASSPPGDTIRWGYEQYF.

The V call is TRBV6-5, the J call TRBJ2-1; D gene unclear. The CDR3 has 15 residues. V was cut by 6 bases and J by 0 bases, with 12 bases left in between. CDR1 MNHEY and CDR2 SVGAGI come from the germline V gene. The CDR3 coding sequence is TGTGCCAGCAGAACCACAGTTACCTCCTACAATGAGCAGTTCTTC. Protein sequence: CASRTTVTSYNEQFF.

The chain uses TRBV19 and TRBJ1-1, with 9 bases fitting TRBD1. Trimming at V came to 4 bases and at J to 11 bases, leaving 11 bases not matched to a gene. Germline lookup yields CDR1 LNHDA and CDR2 SQIVND (reference sequence). The length of the CDR3 is 14 residues. The CDR3 DNA is TGTGCCAGTAGTACTGTAACCGGGACAGGGCAGGCTTTCTTT. Residues: CASSTVTGTGQAFF.

This clone was observed a handful of times. This chain links TRBV6-5 with TRBJ1-5; D is ambiguous. The CDR3 length is 13 residues. Trimming removed 7 bases at V and 3 bases at J, with 10 bases between. The germline V gene has CDR1 MNHEY and CDR2 SVGAGI. In DNA form, the CDR3 reads TGTGCCAGCAAGGGCGGGGTCAATCAGCCCCAGCATTTT. As protein: CASKGGVNQPQHF.

V is TRBV7-2 and J is TRBJ2-1; 7 bases map to TRBD2. Germline V gene data show CDR1 as SGHTA and CDR2 as FQGNSA. There are 14 residues in the CDR3. The V and J ends lost 3 bases and 10 bases, in that order; junction bases with no gene match: 9. The chain's CDR3 is CASSFPRLGGEQFF. DNA of the CDR3: TGTGCCAGCAGCTTCCCCCGCCTGGGAGGGGAGCAGTTCTTC.

V and J are TRBV7-9 and TRBJ2-5; 10 nucleotides align to TRBD2. V lost 6 bases and J lost 2; bases outside the gene matches: 6. Germline lookup yields CDR1 SEHNR and CDR2 FQNEAQ (reference sequence). The CDR3 spans 15 residues. The CDR3 loop is CASSNSGGLQETQYF. DNA of the CDR3: TGTGCCAGCAGTAATAGCGGGGGGCTACAAGAGACCCAGTACTTC.

The rearrangement links TRBV18 to TRBJ1-1; D may be TRBD1 (6 bases). Germline V gene data show CDR1 as KGHSH and CDR2 as LQKENI. The CDR3 sequence is 13 residues long. V gave up 3 bases and J gave up 7 bases, with 12 bases separating them. The CDR3 bases are TGTGCCAGCTCACCTAAGGACAGCCTTGAAGCTTTCTTT. Its protein product is CASSPKDSLEAFF.

This clone was picked up one time. The chain uses TRBV7-3 and TRBJ1-1; the D is unclear. CDR3 size: 13 residues. Germline values: CDR1 SGHTA, CDR2 FQGTGA. V gave up 4 bases and J gave up 0 bases, with 6 bases separating them. The CDR3 sequence is CASSSQMNTEAFF. DNA of the CDR3: TGTGCCAGCAGCTCCCAAATGAACACTGAAGCTTTCTTT.

The rearrangement uses TRBV7-6 and TRBJ2-3; D is perhaps TRBD2 (7 bases). Germline CDR1 reads SGHVS; CDR2 reads FNYEAQ. The CDR3 sequence is 14 residues long. Trimming removed 5 bases from V and 6 bases from J, with 15 bases in between. DNA of the CDR3: TGTGCCAGCAGCCAGGGGTGGCGGGGGGATACGCAGTATTTT. Translated, it gives CASSQGWRGDTQYF. Full variable domain (missing parts from reference TRBV7-6 and TRBJ2-3): GAGVSQSPRYKVTKRGQDVALRCDPISGHVSLYWYRQALGQGPEFLTYFNYEAQQDKSGLPNDRFSAERPEGSISTLTIQRTEQRDSAMYRCASSQGWRGDTQYFGPGTRLTVL.

This chain uses TRBV5-1 with TRBJ2-7; TRBD2 matches 13 bases. Per germline, CDR1 SGHRS and CDR2 YFSETQ. This CDR3 spans 14 amino acids. V was clipped by 7 bases and J by 4 bases; unmatched bases: 5. The CDR3 DNA follows: TGCGCCAGCGCTGGGACTAGCGGGGATTACGAGCAGTACTTC. It specifies CASAGTSGDYEQYF.

This clone was seen more than once but under ten times. V usage is TRBV5-1 and J usage is TRBJ2-7; D call uncertain. This CDR3 contains 14 residues. CDR1 is SGHRS, CDR2 YFSETQ, per germline. The V gene lost 0 bases and the J gene lost 3 bases, with 10 bases spanning the gap. In DNA, the CDR3 is TGCGCCAGCAGCTTGGTGGTCACCAGCTACGAGCAGTACTTC. It specifies CASSLVVTSYEQYF.

V is TRBV10-3 and J is TRBJ1-4, with D perhaps TRBD1 (6 bases). Germline V gene sequence: CDR1 ENHRY, CDR2 SYGVKD. The V end lost 0 bases, the J end lost 5 bases, and 7 bases lay between the germline ends. The CDR3 consists of 14 residues. The CDR3 is CAISESRGNEKLFF. DNA for the CDR3: TGTGCCATCAGTGAGTCTAGGGGGAATGAAAAACTGTTTTTT.

CDR3 sequence (DNA): TGTGCCAGCTCACCAGACAGGGGAACAGATACGCAGTATTTT. Translation gives CASSPDRGTDTQYF. The chain uses TRBV18 and TRBJ2-3, with 8 bases aligning to TRBD1. Germline CDR1 reads KGHSH; CDR2 reads LQKENI. The CDR3 extends over 14 amino acids. The junction had 1 base not matched to a gene; V was cut back by 2 bases and J by 3 bases.